The T cell receptor (beta chain) described here comes from a study of graft-versus-host responses after intestinal transplantation. Notes on the study in general: An association linked early post-transplant HvG declines with peak circulating GvH clone levels.

This table comes from immunoSEQ multiplex PCR, and its TCRdb copy is limited to in-frame clones, with some not included. The sample records about 120,000 clones, around 96% being singletons. Germline-derived CDR1 and CDR2 are SGHAT and FQDESV (reference sequence). V trimming: 3 bases; J trimming: 1 base; junction bases outside the gene matches: 2. The CDR3 length is 14 residues. A remark on this clone: The antigen is unknown.

The TCR was taken from a human donor who received an intestinal transplant. The source material was unstimulated CD8+ T cells sorted from spleen or lymph node cells, sampled before intestinal transplant. This chain uses TRBV11-1 with TRBJ2-5, with TRBD1 matching 7 bases. CDR3 nucleotide sequence: TGTGCCAGCAGCTTCCAGGGGGTCCAAGAGACCCAGTACTTC. Translated, it gives CASSFQGVQETQYF. Full variable domain (remainder filled in from reference TRBV11-1 and TRBJ2-5): EAEVAQSPRYKITEKSQAVAFWCDPISGHATLYWYRQILGQGPELLVQFQDESVVDDSQLPKDRFSAERLKGVDSTLKIQPAELGDSAMYLCASSFQGVQETQYFGPGTRLLVL.